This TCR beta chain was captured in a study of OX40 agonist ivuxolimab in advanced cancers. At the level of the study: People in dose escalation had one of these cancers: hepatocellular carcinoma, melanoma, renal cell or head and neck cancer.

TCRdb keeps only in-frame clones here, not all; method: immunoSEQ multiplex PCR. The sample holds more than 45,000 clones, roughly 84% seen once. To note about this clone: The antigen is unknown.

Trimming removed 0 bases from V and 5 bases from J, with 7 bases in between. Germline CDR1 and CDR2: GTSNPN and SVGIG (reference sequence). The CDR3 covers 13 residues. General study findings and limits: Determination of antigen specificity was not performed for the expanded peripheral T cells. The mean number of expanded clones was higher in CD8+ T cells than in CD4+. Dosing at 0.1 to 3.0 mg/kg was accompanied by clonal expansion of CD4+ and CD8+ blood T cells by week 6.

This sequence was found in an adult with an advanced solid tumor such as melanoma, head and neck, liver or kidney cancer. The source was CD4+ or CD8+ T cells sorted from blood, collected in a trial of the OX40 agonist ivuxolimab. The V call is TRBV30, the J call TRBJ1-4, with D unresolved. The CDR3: CAWSVLANEKLFF. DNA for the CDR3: TGTGCCTGGAGTGTACTGGCGAATGAAAAACTGTTTTTT.